The entry below describes one T cell receptor (beta chain). What it binds is not known. From the reads, TCRdb called clonotypes with MiXCR, one entry per CDR3 protein. The sample holds about 180,000 distinct CDR3 sequences, around 14% seen once. The CDR3 sequence is 15 residues long. The V segment lost 5 bases and the J segment 4 bases; nucleotides outside the gene matches: 7. These data are taken from a study of T cell repertoires in cytomegalovirus infection. For the study at large: CMV infection plus the matching HLA type was flagged by public TCR beta signatures. General study results and limits: Totalled public TCR beta family frequency picked out people who carried CMV plus the relevant HLA. HLA-C-restricted, CMV-specific TCR beta clonotypes were dominant ex vivo.

The rearrangement uses TRBV12-3 or TRBV12-4 and TRBJ2-1, with 8 positions matching TRBD1. The receptor was isolated from a human donor in good health (CMV status not recorded). Some clones in this sample may be carry-over from other donors' samples. Sample: PBMCs. The CDR3 nucleotides read TGTGCCAGCAGTCCGGGGACAGGCCCATACAATGAGCAGTTCTTC. Protein product: CASSPGTGPYNEQFF.